This T cell receptor beta chain came from a study of memory CD4+ T cells and cytomegalovirus serostatus. Study at large: Of the healthy Belgian adults, nine or ten were CMV seropositive and fewer than 30 seronegative.

The repertoire was sequenced with immunoSEQ multiplex PCR; TCRdb's copy has only in-frame clones and lacks some. This table has about 67,000 clones, about 76% appearing once. Trimming removed 6 bases at V and 8 bases at J, with 17 bases between. CDR1 KGHSH and CDR2 LQKENI come from the germline V gene. The CDR3 runs to 14 residues. The sort gate was single viable CD3+CD4+CD8-CD45RO+ cells for memory CD4+ T cells. Total CD4+ T cells were enriched by CD4 positive selection. The origin of this receptor is an adult in good health and CMV-seropositive. The J gene is TRBJ2-1, the V gene TRBV18; D not resolved. The source material was memory CD4+ T cells from blood. DNA for the CDR3: TGTGCCAGCTCTTCGACGAAAGTAAACCATGAGCAGTTCTTC. Residues: CASSSTKVNHEQFF.